The clone carrying this TCR beta chain was counted a few times. The data were taken from a study of blood T cells in healthy people across ages. The CDR3 consists of 16 residues. Germline trimming cut 4 bases from V and 10 bases from J; bases unmatched to any gene: 15. The germline V gene has CDR1 SGHVS and CDR2 FNYEAQ. With a J-beta primer mix and a sample-barcoded 5' primer, a second PCR ran about 6 to 11 cycles. TCRdb reanalysed the 5' RACE reads using MiXCR and keeps one entry per CDR3 protein. The table records roughly 1 million distinct CDR3 sequences, approximately 25% of them present only once. The sample providers were healthy Caucasian people from Russia, aged about 6 to 95. These records were also assigned to another study, of T cells of mothers and their children.

What was sequenced was blood. This clonotype originated in a girl aged 2-10 years in good health. J is TRBJ2-1 and V is TRBV7-6; 8 bases align to TRBD1. CDR3 amino acids: CASSSRQGTLGGEQFF. The CDR3 DNA reads TGTGCCAGCAGCTCACGACAGGGGACCTTAGGGGGGGAGCAGTTCTTC.